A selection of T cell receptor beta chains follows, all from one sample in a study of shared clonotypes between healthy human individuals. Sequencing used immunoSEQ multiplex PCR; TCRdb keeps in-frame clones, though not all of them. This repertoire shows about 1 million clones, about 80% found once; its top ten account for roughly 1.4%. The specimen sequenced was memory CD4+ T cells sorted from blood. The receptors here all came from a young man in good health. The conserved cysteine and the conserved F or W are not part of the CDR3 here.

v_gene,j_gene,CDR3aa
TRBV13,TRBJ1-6,ASSLGGPNSPLH
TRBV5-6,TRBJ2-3,ASSFLNSGGGRLPDTQY
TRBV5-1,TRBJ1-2,ASSLDGTLSGYT
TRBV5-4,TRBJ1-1,ASSTPSGTGVEAF
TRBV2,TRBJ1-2,ASSVGTGGWGYT
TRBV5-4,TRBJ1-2,ASSYEGGYGYT
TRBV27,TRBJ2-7,ASSVGLAYEQY
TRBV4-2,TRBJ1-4,ASSQVATNEKLF
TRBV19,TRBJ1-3,ASRQGASGNTIY
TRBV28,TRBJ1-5,ASSSQGQPQH
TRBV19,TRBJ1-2,ASSIRASGYGYT
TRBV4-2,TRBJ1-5,ASSPEDSRNQPQH
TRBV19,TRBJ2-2,ASIGRESAGELF
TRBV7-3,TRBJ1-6,ASSTNANSPLH
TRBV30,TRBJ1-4,AWGDRAGVREKLF
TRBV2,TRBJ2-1,ASRLPGQGNNEQF
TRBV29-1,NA,SANRLLAGGGYEQY
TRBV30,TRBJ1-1,AYAQGRGTEAF
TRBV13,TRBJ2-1,ASRFSGGTYNEQF
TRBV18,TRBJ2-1,ASSPTVGSSYNEQF
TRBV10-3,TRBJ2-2,AISEGNTGELF
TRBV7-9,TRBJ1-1,ASSPDILGATEAF
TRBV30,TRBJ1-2,ATTRDYTSHYGYT
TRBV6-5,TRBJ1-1,ASSSTGTGEAF
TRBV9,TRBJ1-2,ASSVDGGNYGYT
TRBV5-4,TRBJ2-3,ASSLGGAFTDTQY
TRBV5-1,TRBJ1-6,ASSLEAGGLRSPLH
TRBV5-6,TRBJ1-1,ASSLQGARATEAF
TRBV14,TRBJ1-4,ASSQTTNEELF
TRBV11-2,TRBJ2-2,ASSHGLENTGELF
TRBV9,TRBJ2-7,ASSVGGISQGREQY
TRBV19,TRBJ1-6,ASSTTRDNSPLH
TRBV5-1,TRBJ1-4,ASSLARQGGSEKLF
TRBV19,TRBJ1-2,ASSIGGTNLGYT
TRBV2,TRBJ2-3,ASSTDYHWGQLTDTQY
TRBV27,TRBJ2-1,ASSLRIYSYNEQF
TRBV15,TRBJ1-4,ATSTFVGFDEKLF
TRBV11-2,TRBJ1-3,ASSLLGVDGNTIY
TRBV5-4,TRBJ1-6,ASSLGDRANSPLH
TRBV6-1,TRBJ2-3,ASSEVRGGTQY
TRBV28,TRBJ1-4,ASSLLGEGAYEKLF
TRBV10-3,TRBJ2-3,AITQGVGDTQY
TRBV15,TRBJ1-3,ATSRDRGSGNTIY